This is a list of T cell receptor beta chains from one sample in a study of blood T cell repertoires in COVID-19. The repertoire was sequenced with immunoSEQ multiplex PCR; TCRdb's copy has only in-frame clones and lacks some. This repertoire shows 360,000 or so clones, more than 75% found once; its top ten account for 2.5% to 3.5%. Sequences were obtained from PBMCs or T cells enriched from blood (not recorded which). The source of these receptors is a young woman who had recovered from COVID-19. Both conserved end residues are part of each CDR3. The D gene is left open where the match is weak. Size is stated for part of the rows, as once, few or many counts, or as a class when the clone is expanded.

>TRBJ2-3|TRBV9|TRBD2|once
TGTGCCAGCAGCGAAAGCGGGGGGGCCGTTGATACGCAGTATTTT
CASSESGGAVDTQYF
>TRBJ2-7|TRBV4-1|TRBD2|once
TGCGCCAGCAGCCCTCTAGCGGGGAACGACGAGCAGTACTTC
CASSPLAGNDEQYF
>TRBJ1-5|TRBV28|TRBD1|NA
TGTGCCAGCAGTTTAGTCTTGGGACAGGGGGCCGGTGGGGATCAGCCCCAGCATTTT
CASSLVLGQGAGGDQPQHF
>TRBJ1-4|TRBV19|NA|NA
TGTGCCAGTAGTATTCCGGGCGCGGGTGAAAAACTGTTTTTT
CASSIPGAGEKLFF
>TRBJ1-5|TRBV10-3|NA|once
TGTGCCATCAGGGCAGGGGACGCTCAGCCCCAGCATTTT
CAIRAGDAQPQHF
>TRBJ1-1|TRBV7-6|NA|NA
TGTGCCAGCAGGCAGGGGCCTGGCACTGAAGCTTTCTTT
CASRQGPGTEAFF
>TRBJ2-5|TRBV24-1|NA|few
TGTGCCACCAGTGATTTGGCAGGGGACCAAGAGACCCAGTACTTC
CATSDLAGDQETQYF
>TRBJ2-7|TRBV28|NA|NA
TGTGCCAGCGAGGCGGGGGGGACAGGTTCCTACGAGCAGTACTTC
CASEAGGTGSYEQYF
>TRBJ1-6|TRBV27|NA|NA
TGTGCCAGCAGCTCAGGTGTCCCCTATAATTCACCCCTCCACTTT
CASSSGVPYNSPLHF
>TRBJ2-7|TRBV4-1|NA|once
TGCGCCAGCAGCCAGGACTTATACGAGCAGTACTTC
CASSQDLYEQYF